The 27 T cell receptor beta chains given below trace back to one sample, sequenced in a study of blood T cell repertoires in COVID-19 (dated by TCRdb to the early 2020s). Library preparation was by the immunoSEQ multiplex PCR assay. TCRdb limited this immuneACCESS table to in-frame rearrangements with V and J called. A share of clones is missing; checked studies link under half to unresolved V genes, and the rest is unexplained. This sample comprises approximately 160,000 clones, approximately 90% of them detected only once. Clones ranked in the top ten supply around 0.5% of the sample. The specimen was peripheral blood. The receptor set was obtained from a man aged 45-60 years with acute or convalescent COVID-19.

The chain links TRBV6-5 to TRBJ1-1; 9 bases line up with TRBD1. Germline CDR1 MNHEY, CDR2 SVGAGI. Trimming removed 2 bases from V and 5 bases from J; junction bases left unmatched: 6. The CDR3 sequence is 15 residues long. CDR3 DNA: TGTGCCAGCAGTTACGCACGGACAGGGGTTACTGAAGCTTTCTTT. This translates into CASSYARTGVTEAFF.

The chain carries TRBV10-2 and TRBJ1-1; D gene unclear. Germline V gene lookup returns CDR1 WSHSY and CDR2 SAAADI. The ends were cut back, 6 bases at V and 1 base at J, with 12 bases in the middle. The CDR3 is 14 residues long. The CDR3 nucleotides read TGCGCCAGCAGGGACTGGACCTCGAACACTGAAGCTTTCTTT. This translates into CASRDWTSNTEAFF.

J is TRBJ1-5 and V is TRBV6-1; D not resolved. The germline gives CDR1 MNHNS, CDR2 SASEGT. This CDR3 is 14 amino acids long. Trimming took 2 bases from V and 9 from J, leaving 14 bases between them. The CDR3 is CASSELTSKVPQHF. CDR3 in DNA: TGTGCCAGCAGTGAACTGACATCGAAGGTGCCCCAGCATTTT.

The chain couples TRBV11-1 to TRBJ2-5; 7 nucleotides agree with TRBD1. This CDR3 is 15 amino acids long. Germline CDR1 is SGHAT and CDR2 is FQDESV (reference sequence). Germline trimming cut 5 bases from V and 5 bases from J; bases unmatched to any gene: 11. CDR3 residues: CASSVEGRGLETQYF. DNA for the CDR3: TGTGCCAGCAGCGTCGAAGGAAGGGGGCTGGAGACCCAGTACTTC.

V is TRBV29-1 and J is TRBJ1-5; 7 positions agree with TRBD1. The CDR3 extends over 20 amino acids. In germline, CDR1 is SQVTM, CDR2 ANQGSEA. V shed 4 bases and J 6 bases; nucleotides not matched to a gene: 27. For the CDR3, the DNA is TGCAGCGTTGTATGCCACCCGAGAGAGAGACCTACAGGGGACGGTCAGCCCCAGCATTTT. Protein product: CSVVCHPRERPTGDGQPQHF.

This chain joins TRBV19 and TRBJ2-2; perhaps TRBD2 as D (6 bases). The CDR3 is made up of 14 amino acids. Germline CDR1 LNHDA, CDR2 SQIVND (reference sequence). V was clipped by 2 bases and J by 4 bases, with 8 bases between them. The CDR3 region has the DNA TGTGCCAGTAGTATACAAGCGGGCACCGGGGAGCTGTTTTTT. Amino acid sequence: CASSIQAGTGELFF.

V usage is TRBV19 and J usage is TRBJ1-5; 8 nucleotides agree with TRBD1. Germline values: CDR1 LNHDA, CDR2 SQIVND (reference sequence). CDR3 length: 14 amino acids. V lost 7 bases and J lost 2; bases outside the gene matches: 4. The DNA for the CDR3 is TGTGCCAGTATGGACAGGGCGGGCAATCAGCCCCAGCATTTT. Translation gives CASMDRAGNQPQHF.

This clone came up once. The chain recombines TRBV5-4 with TRBJ2-7; TRBD2 might be the D (5 bases). The V and J ends lost 2 bases and 5 bases respectively, with 8 bases between them. The length of the CDR3 is 12 residues. The germline V gene has CDR1 SGHNT and CDR2 YYREEE (reference sequence). Here the CDR3 reads CASSFPGNEQYF. As DNA, the CDR3 is TGTGCCAGCAGCTTTCCGGGGAACGAGCAGTACTTC. Using reference TRBV5-4 and TRBJ2-7 for the parts outside the CDR3, the full variable domain is ETGVTQSPTHLIKTRGQQVTLRCSSQSGHNTVSWYQQALGQGPQFIFQYYREEENGRGNFPPRFSGLQFPNYSSELNVNALELDDSALYLCASSFPGNEQYFGPGTRLTVT.

The V and J genes are TRBV2 and TRBJ1-1; perhaps TRBD1 as D (6 bases). Germline V CDR1 and CDR2: SNHLY, FYNNEI. V was trimmed by 5 bases and J by 8 bases, leaving 12 bases between them. CDR3 length: 12 residues. In DNA form, the CDR3 reads TGTGCCAGCAGTCGTGCTGACAGGGAAGCTTTCTTT. This codes for CASSRADREAFF.

Only a few counts were recorded for this clone. The chain joins TRBV7-8 to TRBJ1-1; D not certain. Trimming left V 1 base short and J 3 bases short, with 6 bases between. Germline V gene sequence: CDR1 SGHVS, CDR2 FQNEAQ. The CDR3 loop spans 13 amino acids. CDR3 sequence: CASSLVRDTEAFF. The DNA of the CDR3 is TGTGCCAGCAGCTTAGTACGGGACACTGAAGCTTTCTTT.

The rearrangement links TRBV27 to TRBJ2-2, with a tentative D call TRBD1 (5 bases). The germline V and J ends were trimmed by 5 bases and 6 bases, with 16 bases remaining between them. The CDR3 has 15 residues. CDR1 is MNHEY and CDR2 is SMNVEV in the germline V gene (reference sequence). This CDR3 is CASSPHQGGSGELFF. In DNA form, the CDR3 reads TGTGCCAGCAGTCCCCACCAGGGTGGATCCGGGGAGCTGTTTTTT.

The chain links TRBV30 to TRBJ1-2; tentative D call: TRBD1 (6 bases). There are 11 residues in the CDR3. V was clipped by 4 bases and J by 8 bases, with 11 bases between them. Germline V gene sequence: CDR1 GTSNPN, CDR2 SVGIG (reference sequence). The CDR3 nucleotides are TGTGCCTGGACAGGGGCTTACGGCTACACCTTC. Protein: CAWTGAYGYTF.

The chain joins TRBV18 to TRBJ2-1; maybe TRBD2 (5 bases). There are 15 residues in the CDR3. Per the germline V gene, CDR1 is KGHSH and CDR2 is LQKENI. V was clipped by 3 bases and J by 5 bases, with 14 bases between them. For the CDR3, the DNA is TGTGCCAGCTCACCCACAGCGGAGTACAACAATGAGCAGTTCTTC. Translated: CASSPTAEYNNEQFF.

The V call is TRBV4-1, the J call TRBJ1-6; the D gene is possibly TRBD1 (5 bases). Germline V gene data show CDR1 as MGHRA and CDR2 as YSYEKL. The CDR3 is made up of 16 amino acids. V was pared by 0 bases and J by 6 bases, with 12 bases between. The CDR3 region has the DNA TGCGCCAGCAGCCAAGAAATTCCAGGGTTTAATTCACCCCTCCACTTT. Protein: CASSQEIPGFNSPLHF.

This rearrangement joins TRBV9 to TRBJ2-3; TRBD2 matches at 8 bases. Trimming took 0 bases from V and 3 from J; bases not matched to a gene: 6. The length of the CDR3 is 16 residues. CDR1 and CDR2 from the germline V gene are SGDLS and YYNGEE. The CDR3 reads CASSVVGGGGTDTQYF. In nucleotides, the CDR3 is TGTGCCAGCAGCGTAGTGGGTGGCGGGGGGACAGATACGCAGTATTTT. Combining the CDR3 with reference TRBV9 and TRBJ2-3 gives the whole variable domain DSGVTQTPKHLITATGQRVTLRCSPRSGDLSVYWYQQSLDQGLQFLIQYYNGEERAKGNILERFSAQQFPDLHSELNLSSLELGDSALYFCASSVVGGGGTDTQYFGPGTRLTVL.

The genes are TRBV18 and TRBJ2-5; D remains ambiguous. Germline-derived CDR1 and CDR2 are KGHSH and LQKENI. Trimming pared 6 bases from V and 2 bases from J, leaving 16 bases between. CDR3 length: 15 amino acids. CDR3 residues: CASSPEVLNQETQYF. The DNA of the CDR3 is TGTGCCAGCTCCCCCGAGGTACTGAATCAAGAGACCCAGTACTTC.

The chain combines TRBV28 with TRBJ2-3; 7 bases agree with TRBD2. Germline trimming cut 3 bases from V and 3 bases from J; bases unmatched to any gene: 15. The germline gives CDR1 MDHEN, CDR2 SYDVKM. CDR3 length equals 18 residues. CDR3 nucleotide sequence: TGTGCCAGCAGTTTTCGGGTGGGGGAGGGTCTCGGAACAGATACGCAGTATTTT. Its protein product is CASSFRVGEGLGTDTQYF.

The CDR3 DNA reads as TGTGCCAGCAGTTTTGTGTTAATGAACACTGAAGCTTTCTTT. It translates to CASSFVLMNTEAFF. The chain uses TRBV28 and TRBJ1-1; no clear D. Trimming cost V 3 bases and J 0 bases, with 8 bases left between them. The CDR3 covers 14 residues. The germline V gene has CDR1 MDHEN and CDR2 SYDVKM.

The chain uses TRBV19 and TRBJ1-5, with D unresolved. The CDR3 has 14 residues. The ends were cut back, 7 bases at V and 0 bases at J, with 10 bases in the middle. Germline CDR1 is LNHDA and CDR2 is SQIVND (reference sequence). CDR3 amino acids: CASKDWDSNQPQHF. The DNA of the CDR3 is TGTGCCAGTAAGGACTGGGATAGCAATCAGCCCCAGCATTTT.

The chain recombines TRBV6-5 with TRBJ2-2; TRBD1 aligns across 9 bases. The CDR3 covers 15 residues. With V trimmed by 5 bases and J by 3 bases, 4 bases remained unmatched. The V gene's germline CDR1 is MNHEY and CDR2 SVGAGI. CDR3: CASSKQGAYTGELFF. CDR3 sequence (DNA): TGTGCCAGCAGTAAACAGGGGGCGTACACCGGGGAGCTGTTTTTT.

The CDR3 is CASSLDRYGVGNYEQYF. The CDR3, as DNA: TGTGCCAGCAGCTTGGATCGATACGGGGTGGGGAACTACGAGCAGTACTTC. This rearrangement joins TRBV5-4 to TRBJ2-7, with D perhaps TRBD2 (5 bases). Germline lookup yields CDR1 SGHNT and CDR2 YYREEE (reference sequence). V was trimmed by 0 bases and J by 3 bases, leaving 19 bases between them. CDR3 length: 17 residues.

CDR3 amino acids: CASSPPRQDLYGELFF. The DNA of the CDR3 is TGTGCCAGCTCACCACCGAGACAGGACCTCTACGGGGAGCTGTTTTTT. The rearrangement links TRBV18 to TRBJ2-2; D might be TRBD1 (6 bases). The germline CDR1 and CDR2 sequences are KGHSH and LQKENI. With 0 bases removed from V and 7 bases from J, the gap between germline ends came to 15 bases. This CDR3 comprises 16 residues.

The V call is TRBV5-4, the J call TRBJ2-7; TRBD2 matches 10 bases. V lost 2 bases and J lost 3; bases outside the gene matches: 8. Per germline, CDR1 SGHNT and CDR2 YYREEE (reference sequence). The CDR3 runs 16 residues. CDR3 nucleotides: TGTGCCAGCAGCTTCCCCGAGACTAGCGGGTTCTACGAGCAGTACTTC. Its translation is CASSFPETSGFYEQYF.

This chain uses TRBV5-1 with TRBJ2-5, with a tentative D call TRBD1 (6 bases). CDR3 length: 15 amino acids. Germline V CDR1 and CDR2: SGHRS, YFSETQ. With 7 bases removed from V and 2 bases from J, the gap between germline ends came to 18 bases. CDR3 sequence: CASGQGPPTQETQYF. CDR3 in DNA: TGCGCCAGCGGTCAGGGGCCTCCTACTCAAGAGACCCAGTACTTC.

The rearrangement links TRBV3-1 (or the pseudogene TRBV3-2) to TRBJ2-2; no reliable D call. The CDR3 consists of 12 residues. V was pared by 4 bases and J by 6 bases, with 6 bases between. Germline values: CDR1 LGHDT, CDR2 YNNKEL (reference sequence). The CDR3 protein is CASSRDAGELFF. CDR3 nucleotides: TGTGCCAGCAGCCGAGACGCCGGGGAGCTGTTTTTT.

The chain couples TRBV3-1 (or the pseudogene TRBV3-2) to TRBJ2-1; 7 bases map to TRBD1. The germline gives CDR1 LGHDT, CDR2 YNNKEL (reference sequence). The CDR3 totals 15 residues. Trimming at V came to 0 bases and at J to 9 bases, leaving 8 bases not matched to a gene. The CDR3 spells CASSQDTRQGGEQFF. CDR3 DNA: TGTGCCAGCAGCCAAGATACGCGACAGGGCGGTGAGCAGTTCTTC.

This clone was observed a few times. The V and J genes are TRBV5-6 and TRBJ2-4; D might be TRBD2 (6 bases). Trimming stripped 4 bases from V and 6 bases from J, with 11 bases between. Germline V lookup: CDR1 SGHDT, CDR2 YYEEEE. The CDR3 consists of 13 residues. As DNA, the CDR3 is TGTGCCAGCAGCCGAGGACTACCAAACATTCAGTACTTC. It translates to CASSRGLPNIQYF.